This TCR beta chain is drawn from a study of cytomegalovirus exposure and HLA in healthy donors. Notes on the study in general: Judged likely to be a sequencing artifact was a cluster of highly shared sequence variants. Later findings reportedly placed an Asian-associated ancestry cluster below the 666-donor mean for N-insertions. Researchers counted roughly 150 TCR beta chains as cytomegalovirus-associated.

PCR involved 60 Vbeta and 13 Jbeta primers. Generated by immunoSEQ multiplex PCR, the TCRdb table keeps only in-frame clones and is missing some. This repertoire shows roughly 120,000 clones, roughly two thirds found once; its top ten account for approximately 1.5%. The trim removed 6 bases at V and 4 bases at J, leaving 3 bases unmatched. Germline lookup yields CDR1 WNHNN and CDR2 SYGVQD (reference sequence). The CDR3 runs 14 residues. About this clone: Its antigen is not identified.

Sequenced material: PBMCs. This receptor was taken from a man under 40 in good health and CMV-seropositive. This chain links TRBV10-1 with TRBJ2-5; TRBD2 matches at 12 bases. The CDR3, as DNA: TGCGCCAGCAGCTCGGGACTAGCGGGAGAGACCCAGTACTTC. Amino acids: CASSSGLAGETQYF.